This TCR beta chain derives from a study of T-cell memory formation after mild COVID-19. A 5'RACE reaction primed in the constant segment made cDNA libraries of TCR alpha and TCR beta, and these carried sample barcodes and UMIs. In TCRdb, the 5' RACE reads were re-called with MiXCR into one record per CDR3 protein. The sample shows roughly 300,000 distinct CDR3 sequences, roughly 17% of them seen only once. V was cut by 7 bases and J by 7 bases, with 10 bases left in between. Germline CDR1 reads SQVTM; CDR2 reads ANQGSEA. The CDR3 totals 10 residues. With respect to this clonotype: Its antigen is not known.

Study-wide results and limits: Later expanders leaned toward CD4+, whereas clones contracting from day 15 to 85 were balanced CD4/CD8.

Material for sequencing was PBMCs or a T cell subset sorted from them (not recorded which). The chain combines TRBV29-1 with TRBJ1-1; D possibly corresponds to TRBD1 (5 bases). The TCR comes from a man younger than 30 who had mild COVID-19 (a few samples of this study predate the infection). Cell type and time point are not known. The CDR3 bases are TGCAGCGCCCGGGACGGTGAAGCTTTCTTT. This translates into CSARDGEAFF.